This TCR beta chain was identified in a study of shared clonotypes between healthy human individuals. Germline V gene lookup returns CDR1 SGDLS and CDR2 YYNGEE. With V trimmed by 5 bases and J by 6 bases, 8 bases remained unmatched. The CDR3 is made up of 15 amino acids. The repertoire was sequenced with immunoSEQ multiplex PCR; TCRdb's copy has only in-frame clones and lacks some. This table has around 2,100,000 clones, less than 95% appearing once. Terminally differentiated effector memory CD45RA+ cells were excluded from the naive CD8 cells, which were CD45RO-negative and positively selected for CCR7. In regard to this clone: Its target is unknown.

General observations from the study: Genetic and exposure-history diversity was limited by the small donor number.

The receptor's source is a man between 18 and 29 years old in good health. The sequenced sample consisted of naive CD8+ T cells sorted from blood. V is TRBV9 and J is TRBJ2-2; 9 bases fit TRBD1. The CDR3 loop is CASSAGTGKSGELFF. The CDR3 nucleotides read TGTGCCAGCAGTGCCGGGACAGGGAAGTCCGGGGAGCTGTTTTTT.